The 18 T cell receptor beta chains below all came from one sample that was sequenced in a study of T cells in localized non-small cell lung cancer. TCRdb's table, derived via immunoSEQ multiplex PCR, lists solely in-frame clones and lacks some. The sample lists under 20,000 clones, around 87% occurring once. The material was peripheral blood mononuclear cells, obtained before any cancer treatment. Receptors originate from a male donor aged 60 or older with stage II lung adenocarcinoma.

In DNA form, the CDR3 reads TGTGCCAGCAGCTTAAGAGGATCGGGGTCTAGCACAGATACGCAGTATTTT. Amino acid sequence: CASSLRGSGSSTDTQYF. The chain employs TRBV7-6 and TRBJ2-3, with D tentatively TRBD2 (5 bases). Trimming left V 2 bases short and J 0 bases short, with 15 bases between. The length of the CDR3 is 17 residues. Per the germline V gene, CDR1 is SGHVS and CDR2 is FNYEAQ. Combining the CDR3 with reference TRBV7-6 and TRBJ2-3 gives the whole variable domain GAGVSQSPRYKVTKRGQDVALRCDPISGHVSLYWYRQALGQGPEFLTYFNYEAQQDKSGLPNDRFSAERPEGSISTLTIQRTEQRDSAMYRCASSLRGSGSSTDTQYFGPGTRLTVL.

The V and J genes are TRBV29-1 and TRBJ1-1; a possible D gene is TRBD1 (6 bases). V shed 1 base and J shed 0 bases, with 24 bases lying between them. Germline CDR1 reads SQVTM; CDR2 reads ANQGSEA. CDR3 length equals 19 residues. CDR3 bases: TGCAGCGTTGAAGGCGTGGTGGGCCAGGGGACAAAAATGAACACTGAAGCTTTCTTT. Translating gives CSVEGVVGQGTKMNTEAFF.

V and J are TRBV7-8 and TRBJ1-2; a weak D match, TRBD1 (5 bases). Trimming cost V 5 bases and J 7 bases, with 26 bases left between them. Germline V lookup: CDR1 SGHVS, CDR2 FQNEAQ. The CDR3 runs to 17 residues. CDR3 sequence (DNA): TGTGCCAGCAGCCTGGACGGGACTCAAATGCGATTGCTTGGCTACACCTTC. This encodes CASSLDGTQMRLLGYTF.

This CDR3 is CASSLSVSYEQYF. As DNA, the CDR3 is TGTGCCAGCAGCTTAAGTGTCTCCTACGAGCAGTACTTC. V usage is TRBV11-3 and J usage is TRBJ2-7, with D uncertain. The CDR3 is 13 residues long. V was clipped by 2 bases and J by 0 bases, with 5 bases between them. Germline-derived CDR1 and CDR2 are SGHNT and YENEEA. Full variable domain (rest looked up from reference TRBV11-3 and TRBJ2-7): EAGVVQSPRYKIIEKKQPVAFWCNPISGHNTLYWYLQNLGQGPELLIRYENEEAVDDSQLPKDRFSAERLKGVDSTLKIQPAELGDSAVYLCASSLSVSYEQYFGPGTRLTVT.

The V gene is TRBV28, the J gene TRBJ1-1; D not resolved. The CDR3 consists of 12 residues. Trimming removed 4 bases at V and 5 bases at J, with 8 bases between. The germline V gene has CDR1 MDHEN and CDR2 SYDVKM. The DNA for the CDR3 is TGTGCCAGCAGTTCCACCAGAACTGAAGCTTTCTTT. Its protein product is CASSSTRTEAFF.

In this sample, this clone turned up a few times. The genes are TRBV9 and TRBJ2-6; possible D gene TRBD1, 6 bases. The CDR3 has 17 residues. In germline, CDR1 is SGDLS, CDR2 YYNGEE. The germline V and J ends were trimmed by 0 bases and 0 bases, with 10 bases remaining between them. The CDR3 DNA sequence: TGTGCCAGCAGCGTAGGGGTCAGGGGCTCTGGGGCCAACGTCCTGACTTTC. Its translation: CASSVGVRGSGANVLTF. Using reference TRBV9 and TRBJ2-6 for the parts outside the CDR3, the full variable domain is DSGVTQTPKHLITATGQRVTLRCSPRSGDLSVYWYQQSLDQGLQFLIQYYNGEERAKGNILERFSAQQFPDLHSELNLSSLELGDSALYFCASSVGVRGSGANVLTFGAGSRLTVL.

The V call is TRBV25-1, the J call TRBJ2-1; perhaps TRBD2 as D (5 bases). The CDR3 runs 15 residues. The germline V gene has CDR1 MGHDK and CDR2 SYGVNS. The V gene lost 2 bases and the J gene lost 8 bases, with 16 bases spanning the gap. The CDR3 DNA follows: TGTGCCAGCAGTGAAATCCGGGCGGCGGGCGATGAGCAGTTCTTC. Translating it yields CASSEIRAAGDEQFF.

The chain couples TRBV5-3 to TRBJ2-2; 7 positions match TRBD1. Being an ORF, TRBV5-3 has a function that is uncertain. The CDR3 totals 17 residues. V lost 4 bases, J lost 2 bases, and 11 bases stayed unmatched. CDR3 coding DNA: TGTGCCAGAAGCCCGGGACAGCTCAGACCCAACACCGGGGAGCTGTTTTTT. It translates to CARSPGQLRPNTGELFF.

The rearrangement joins TRBV9 to TRBJ2-1; D not certain. The germline CDR1 and CDR2 sequences are SGDLS and YYNGEE. The CDR3 sequence is 12 residues long. V was cut by 3 bases and J by 7 bases, with 8 bases left in between. CDR3 sequence: CASSAELNEQFF. In nucleotides, the CDR3 is TGTGCCAGCAGCGCCGAGCTAAATGAGCAGTTCTTC.

The genes are TRBV15 and TRBJ1-2; D is possibly TRBD1 (5 bases). Germline lookup yields CDR1 LNHNV and CDR2 YYDKDF (reference sequence). The CDR3 is 14 residues long. Trimming took 5 bases from V and 1 from J, leaving 11 bases between them. CDR3 protein: CATSVRRGNYGYTF. CDR3 coding DNA: TGTGCCACCAGCGTCCGGAGGGGTAACTATGGCTACACCTTC.

V usage is TRBV10-2 and J usage is TRBJ2-3; D is undetermined. Looked up from germline, CDR1 is WSHSY and CDR2 is SAAADI. V was trimmed by 3 bases and J by 1 base, leaving 8 bases between them. The CDR3 covers 14 residues. CDR3 nucleotide sequence: TGCGCCAGCAGTGATGGGCATCGCACAGATACGCAGTATTTT. Amino acid sequence: CASSDGHRTDTQYF.

The chain's CDR3 is CATTTGFGNTIYF. The CDR3 nucleotides are TGTGCCACCACCACAGGTTTTGGAAACACCATATATTTT. The rearrangement uses TRBV19 and TRBJ1-3, with a weak D call TRBD1 (5 bases). This CDR3 contains 13 residues. Germline CDR1 is LNHDA and CDR2 is SQIVND (reference sequence). Trimming shortened V by 10 bases and J by 3 bases, and 13 bases separated the two germline ends.

The rearrangement joins TRBV4-1 to TRBJ1-4; D call uncertain. Trimming stripped 0 bases from V and 0 bases from J, with 11 bases between. The length of the CDR3 is 17 residues. The germline gives CDR1 MGHRA, CDR2 YSYEKL. The CDR3 reads CASSQEGIRTTNEKLFF. In DNA form, the CDR3 reads TGCGCCAGCAGCCAAGAGGGCATCCGCACAACTAATGAAAAACTGTTTTTT.

The rearrangement joins TRBV27 to TRBJ2-1; D gene uncertain. The V end was cut by 4 bases, the J end by 2 bases, with 12 bases between. CDR3 size: 15 residues. The germline CDR1 and CDR2 sequences are MNHEY and SMNVEV (reference sequence). In nucleotides, the CDR3 is TGTGCCAGCAGTTCCTCGGGCGGTCCCTACAATGAGCAGTTCTTC. Translated: CASSSSGGPYNEQFF.

The chain joins TRBV5-1 to TRBJ2-7; the D is unclear. CDR1 and CDR2 (germline): SGHRS, YFSETQ. The CDR3 has 17 residues. V shed 0 bases and J shed 3 bases, with 19 bases lying between them. In DNA, the CDR3 is TGCGCCAGCAGCTTGGTGCAGGAAAAGCCGGGCTTCTACGAGCAGTACTTC. Translation: CASSLVQEKPGFYEQYF.

The chain links TRBV27 to TRBJ2-7; 7 bases are shared with TRBD1. CDR1 is MNHEY and CDR2 is SMNVEV in the germline V gene (reference sequence). V lost 4 bases, J lost 3 bases, and 3 bases stayed unmatched. This CDR3 spans 13 amino acids. Here the CDR3 DNA reads TGTGCCAGCAGTTCCGGGGACAGCTACGAGCAGTACTTC. Its translation is CASSSGDSYEQYF.

The chain couples TRBV5-4 to TRBJ2-2; 10 positions match TRBD2. Unmatched junction bases numbered 11, after V lost 3 bases and J lost 3 bases. Germline-derived CDR1 and CDR2 are SGHNT and YYREEE (reference sequence). The CDR3 has 18 residues. CDR3: CASSSSTSGPRYTGELFF. CDR3 DNA: TGTGCCAGCAGCTCCTCGACTAGCGGGCCCAGGTACACCGGGGAGCTGTTTTTT.

The chain recombines TRBV19 with TRBJ1-6; D perhaps matches TRBD1 (5 bases). V was shortened by 8 bases and J by 8 bases, with 10 bases between the two germline ends. The CDR3 spans 12 residues. Germline CDR1 LNHDA, CDR2 SQIVND (reference sequence). CDR3 DNA: TGTGCCAGTGGGGACTGGGATTCACCCCTCCACTTT. This sequence encodes CASGDWDSPLHF.